The rows below give T cell receptor beta chains drawn from one sample of a study of CD8+CD57+ T cells in acquired aplastic anemia. TCRdb itself ran the reads through MiXCR, one entry per CDR3 protein. The sample lists 150,000 to 170,000 distinct CDR3 sequences; about 54% were seen once. Sample: sorted CD4+, CD8+, or CD8+CD57+ T cells (not recorded which) from PBMCs. The receptor source for this set is a human donor with aplastic anemia. CDR3s leave out the opening cysteine and the closing phenylalanine or tryptophan. Each record gives: V gene, J gene, D gene, CDR3 protein. The D gene is left open where the match is weak.

TRBV5-1	TRBJ2-7	TRBD1	ASSLVGTAYEQY
TRBV27	TRBJ1-1	-	ASSPYQTGLHTEAF
TRBV2	TRBJ1-5	-	ASSEQITNQPQH
TRBV20-1	TRBJ2-1	TRBD1	SARRTGDNEQF
TRBV24-1	TRBJ2-3	-	ATSVSGADTQY
TRBV7-2	TRBJ1-2	-	ASSPGTNNGYT
TRBV11-1	TRBJ2-5	TRBD1	ASSQRGRGRTQETQY
TRBV27	TRBJ2-1	TRBD2	ASSPGTRLNEQF
TRBV2	TRBJ2-3	-	ASRGAGTPKTDTQY
TRBV6-2/TRBV6-3	TRBJ2-7	TRBD2	ASSYASAGTSGVYEQY
TRBV5-1	TRBJ1-1	-	ASSVGQMNTEAF
TRBV7-6	TRBJ1-5	-	ASSFGATQPQH
TRBV11-1	TRBJ1-6	TRBD1	ASSQDTGGRSPLH
TRBV6-1	TRBJ2-7	TRBD2	ASSPSGGHEQY
TRBV19	TRBJ1-1	-	ASSIGFTEAF
TRBV12-3/TRBV12-4	TRBJ2-7	-	ATGDFYEQY
TRBV6-1	TRBJ2-1	-	ASTGPGNEQF
TRBV5-1	TRBJ1-2	-	ASSLAGARDGYT
TRBV19	TRBJ2-5	-	ASSIDREGEETQY
TRBV12-3/TRBV12-4	TRBJ2-3	-	ASSEGVFEQY
TRBV2	TRBJ1-5	-	ASSESGYSNQPQH
TRBV29-1	TRBJ2-6	TRBD2	SVDQAGPSGANVLT